The 15 T cell receptor beta chains reported below all come from one sample, sequenced in a study of blood T cell repertoires in COVID-19. Clones were read by immunoSEQ multiplex PCR, and TCRdb kept only the in-frame ones, dropping some. The sample records around 220,000 clones, roughly 80% being singletons. The material sequenced was peripheral blood. The receptors were sampled from a human donor in a cohort sampled during active COVID-19.

This chain joins TRBV14 and TRBJ2-2; 7 bases are shared with TRBD1. V was pared by 5 bases and J by 4 bases, with 7 bases of the junction left unmatched. Germline V lookup: CDR1 SGHDN, CDR2 FVKESK. The CDR3 length is 15 residues. The DNA of the CDR3 is TGTGCCAGCAGCAAAAGGGGGCGCGGCACCGGGGAGCTGTTTTTT. This sequence encodes CASSKRGRGTGELFF. Looking up the rest from reference TRBV14 and TRBJ2-2 gives the full variable domain: EAGVTQFPSHSVIEKGQTVTLRCDPISGHDNLYWYRRVMGKEIKFLLHFVKESKQDESGMPNNRFLAERTGGTYSTLKVQPAELEDSGVYFCASSKRGRGTGELFFGEGSRLTVL.

V is TRBV5-1 and J is TRBJ2-2, with a weak D call TRBD1 (6 bases). Per the germline V gene, CDR1 is SGHRS and CDR2 is YFSETQ. Trimming took 3 bases from V and 2 from J, leaving 8 bases between them. The CDR3 runs to 14 residues. CDR3 protein: CASSSGHNTGELFF. The CDR3 DNA sequence: TGCGCCAGCAGCTCGGGACATAACACCGGGGAGCTGTTTTTT.

This clone came up a few times. The sample has other DNA sequences that encode this CDR3 too. The chain is built from TRBV6-5 and TRBJ1-2; TRBD1 is a possible D gene (5 bases). The CDR3 spans 14 residues. The germline gives CDR1 MNHEY, CDR2 SVGAGI. Trimming left V 3 bases short and J 5 bases short, with 13 bases between. CDR3 region: CASSYSREGYGYTF. Here the CDR3 DNA reads TGTGCCAGCAGTTATTCCAGGGAAGGGTATGGCTACACCTTC.

V usage is TRBV11-2 and J usage is TRBJ2-7, with D uncertain. The germline gives CDR1 SGHAT, CDR2 FQNNGV. The CDR3 totals 11 residues. V lost 5 bases and J 4 bases, leaving 6 bases between the germline ends. For the CDR3, the DNA is TGTGCCAGCAGCACATATTACGAGCAGTACTTC. Translated, it gives CASSTYYEQYF.

The chain joins TRBV11-3 to TRBJ1-5; D remains ambiguous. The CDR3 runs to 17 residues. V gave up 2 bases and J gave up 7 bases, with 21 bases separating them. Germline V lookup: CDR1 SGHNT, CDR2 YENEEA. The CDR3 DNA reads TGTGCCAGCAGCTTACGAGGGCCAATCTACTTTCGGCAGCCCCAGCATTTT. As protein: CASSLRGPIYFRQPQHF.

The V and J genes are TRBV2 and TRBJ2-5; perhaps TRBD2 as D (5 bases). Germline loops: CDR1 SNHLY, CDR2 FYNNEI. The CDR3 is made up of 12 amino acids. V lost 6 bases and J lost 5, with 10 bases in between. As DNA, the CDR3 is TGTGCCAGCAGCCGCGGGTTGGAGACCCAGTACTTC. Residues: CASSRGLETQYF.

This chain joins TRBV15 and TRBJ2-3, with unresolved D. The germline V gene encodes CDR1 LNHNV and CDR2 YYDKDF (reference sequence). V lost 3 bases and J 2 bases, leaving 6 bases between the germline ends. CDR3 length equals 13 residues. CDR3: CATSRRNTDTQYF. The CDR3 nucleotides are TGTGCCACCAGCAGGCGGAACACAGATACGCAGTATTTT.

The rearrangement uses TRBV7-9 and TRBJ2-1, with 8 bases matching TRBD2. The ends lost 1 base at V and 7 bases at J; junction bases unmatched: 6. The germline V gene has CDR1 SEHNR and CDR2 FQNEAQ (reference sequence). This CDR3 is built from 15 residues. As DNA, the CDR3 is TGTGCCAGCAGCTTAGGCACTAGCGGAGTAAATGAGCAGTTCTTC. This translates into CASSLGTSGVNEQFF.

The chain is built from TRBV19 and TRBJ1-1; D not certain. Trimming left V 7 bases short and J 3 bases short, with 24 bases between. The CDR3 sequence is 17 residues long. Germline V gene sequence: CDR1 LNHDA, CDR2 SQIVND (reference sequence). CDR3 protein: CASTRRSGSGRDTEAFF. DNA for the CDR3: TGTGCCAGTACACGGCGGAGCGGATCGGGTCGAGACACTGAAGCTTTCTTT.

J is TRBJ2-5 and V is TRBV28; a weak D match, TRBD2 (6 bases). V was shortened by 8 bases and J by 7 bases, with 17 bases between the two germline ends. The CDR3 sequence is 13 residues long. Germline CDR1 reads MDHEN; CDR2 reads SYDVKM. The CDR3 nucleotides are TGTGCCAGCCGCCCTGCGGCCGGGGGGACCCAGTACTTC. Residues: CASRPAAGGTQYF.

The chain has TRBV27 and TRBJ1-4; 8 bases align to TRBD1. The CDR3 is 14 residues long. Trimming at V came to 6 bases and at J to 5 bases, leaving 5 bases not matched to a gene. CDR1 and CDR2 (germline): MNHEY, SMNVEV (reference sequence). The CDR3 loop reads CASSLGQGNEKLFF. DNA for the CDR3: TGTGCCAGCAGCCTCGGACAGGGCAATGAAAAACTGTTTTTT.

J is TRBJ2-7 and V is TRBV6-5, with 10 bases aligning to TRBD1. Germline V lookup: CDR1 MNHEY, CDR2 SVGAGI. The V segment lost 6 bases and the J segment 3 bases; nucleotides outside the gene matches: 5. The CDR3 runs to 14 residues. CDR3: CASRPGTGVYEQYF. The CDR3, as DNA: TGTGCCAGCAGACCCGGGACAGGGGTCTACGAGCAGTACTTC.

This chain links TRBV20-1 with TRBJ2-5, with 8 positions matching TRBD2. Germline V gives CDR1 DFQATT, CDR2 SNEGSKA (reference sequence). The CDR3 has 11 amino acids. The chain's CDR3 is CRGGRGETQYF. CDR3 coding DNA: TGCCGGGGGGGCAGGGGAGAGACCCAGTACTTC.

The V gene is TRBV28, the J gene TRBJ2-7; TRBD2 matches at 8 bases. The CDR3 loop spans 15 amino acids. The V gene end was trimmed by 2 bases and the J gene end by 2 bases; junction bases not matched to a gene: 5. Per the germline V gene, CDR1 is MDHEN and CDR2 is SYDVKM. The chain's CDR3 is CASSLRGGSTYEQYF. The CDR3 bases are TGTGCCAGCAGTTTACGGGGGGGTAGTACCTACGAGCAGTACTTC. The full variable domain, its missing parts supplied by reference TRBV28 and TRBJ2-7, is DVKVTQSSRYLVKRTGEKVFLECVQDMDHENMFWYRQDPGLGLRLIYFSYDVKMKEKGDIPEGYSVSREKKERFSLILESASTNQTSMYLCASSLRGGSTYEQYFGPGTRLTVT.

The rearrangement uses TRBV7-2 and TRBJ2-4; 8 nucleotides align to TRBD1. The CDR3 is 16 amino acids. Germline CDR1 reads SGHTA; CDR2 reads FQGNSA. Trimming removed 5 bases from V and 1 base from J; junction bases left unmatched: 7. The CDR3 region is CASSPRTGWAKNIQYF. CDR3 coding DNA: TGTGCCAGCAGCCCCAGGACAGGGTGGGCCAAAAACATTCAGTACTTC.